A single sample is the source of the 25 T cell receptor beta chains below, sequenced in a study of CD8+ T cells in alopecia areata. It was cDNA, reverse transcribed from extracted RNA, that served as the sequencing template. The assay was immunoSEQ multiplex PCR, and TCRdb's table has in-frame clones only and misses some. The repertoire holds about 110,000 clones, with 50% to 75% as singletons. Treatment noted: oral pan-JAK inhibitor, 5-10 mg twice daily. Sample: CD8+ T cells sorted from blood, taken at week 24, from a patient treated with tofacitinib. The receptor source for this set is a human donor with alopecia areata.

As for this clone: A read error is possible here, since a much larger clone lies one base away. The chain carries TRBV7-9 and TRBJ1-4; D uncertain. CDR3 length equals 14 residues. Germline V gives CDR1 SEHNR, CDR2 FQNEAQ (reference sequence). This chain's CDR3 is CASRPNSDNGKLFF. The CDR3 bases are TGTGCCAGCAGACCAAACAGTGACAATGGAAAACTGTTTTTT.

This chain connects TRBV5-6 to TRBJ2-7, with no clear D. Germline CDR1 and CDR2: SGHDT and YYEEEE. Trimming removed 0 bases at V and 3 bases at J, with 10 bases between. This CDR3 region has 14 residues. The CDR3 nucleotides read TGTGCCAGCAGCTTGGTATATCGGCGCTACGAGCAGTACTTC. Translation gives CASSLVYRRYEQYF.

The V and J genes are TRBV5-6 and TRBJ2-7; D is possibly TRBD1 (6 bases). V was shortened by 4 bases and J by 1 base, with 9 bases between the two germline ends. This CDR3 is built from 13 residues. The germline gives CDR1 SGHDT, CDR2 YYEEEE. The CDR3 DNA reads as TGTGCCAGCAGCACGGACAGATCCTACGAGCAGTACTTC. Protein product: CASSTDRSYEQYF.

The genes are TRBV5-6 and TRBJ2-1; unclear D gene. The length of the CDR3 is 13 residues. Germline V gene sequence: CDR1 SGHDT, CDR2 YYEEEE. Trimming removed 1 base at V and 10 bases at J, with 12 bases between. CDR3 in amino acids: CASSLTGSEEQFF. The CDR3, as DNA: TGTGCCAGCAGCTTGACCGGATCGGAGGAGCAGTTCTTC.

The chain recombines TRBV7-2 with TRBJ1-5; 12 positions agree with TRBD1. This CDR3 is built from 18 residues. V was clipped by 2 bases and J by 5 bases; unmatched bases: 10. CDR1 is SGHTA, CDR2 FQGNSA, per germline. In nucleotides, the CDR3 is TGTGCCAGCAGCTTACTTCCGACGGGACAGGGGGCATATCAGCCCCAGCATTTT. Translated, it gives CASSLLPTGQGAYQPQHF. The full variable domain, in which reference TRBV7-2 and TRBJ1-5 provide the parts outside the CDR3, is GAGVSQSPSNKVTEKGKDVELRCDPISGHTALYWYRQSLGQGLEFLIYFQGNSAPDKSGLPSDRFSAERTGGSVSTLTIQRTQQEDSAVYLCASSLLPTGQGAYQPQHFGDGTRLSIL.

In its sample, this clone was seen once. The chain recombines TRBV29-1 with TRBJ2-1; D remains unclear. Trimming removed 3 bases from V and 8 bases from J, with 2 bases in between. The CDR3 is 9 residues long. Germline V gene data show CDR1 as SQVTM and CDR2 as ANQGSEA. CDR3 in DNA: TGCAGCGTTGACTATGAGCAGTTCTTC. It codes for CSVDYEQFF.

The chain carries TRBV30 and TRBJ1-1; possibly TRBD1 for D (5 bases). V dropped 1 base and J dropped 3 bases, with 9 bases sitting between them. CDR1 and CDR2 from the germline V gene are GTSNPN and SVGIG (reference sequence). This CDR3 comprises 13 residues. CDR3 region: CAWSALRDTEAFF. DNA for the CDR3: TGTGCCTGGAGTGCCCTCAGGGACACTGAAGCTTTCTTT.

There are a few counts of this clone. Here the CDR3 reads CSVERRGTLYNEQFF. As DNA, the CDR3 is TGCAGCGTTGAGAGGCGTGGGACACTCTACAATGAGCAGTTCTTC. The chain carries TRBV29-1 and TRBJ2-1, with a possible D match to TRBD1 (6 bases). The CDR3 runs to 15 residues. Trimming removed 3 bases at V and 3 bases at J, with 15 bases between. Germline-derived CDR1 and CDR2 are SQVTM and ANQGSEA.

This clone has only one observation. The chain uses TRBV30 and TRBJ1-1, with D perhaps matching TRBD1 (5 bases). CDR1 is GTSNPN, CDR2 SVGIG, per germline (reference sequence). V lost 4 bases and J 1 base, leaving 7 bases between the germline ends. The CDR3 totals 12 residues. The DNA of the CDR3 is TGTGCCTGGACCCAGGGGAACACTGAAGCTTTCTTT. Its translation is CAWTQGNTEAFF.

The rearrangement links TRBV5-1 to TRBJ1-6; weak D call: TRBD1 (5 bases). The germline CDR1 and CDR2 sequences are SGHRS and YFSETQ. The CDR3 loop spans 13 amino acids. V lost 4 bases and J 10 bases, leaving 12 bases between the germline ends. The CDR3 DNA reads as TGCGCCAGCAGCCGGACATCGGAATCACCCCTCCACTTT. Translated, it gives CASSRTSESPLHF.

This chain connects TRBV27 to TRBJ2-1; D is unresolved. CDR3 size: 12 residues. The V gene's germline CDR1 is MNHEY and CDR2 SMNVEV (reference sequence). V was clipped by 6 bases and J by 4 bases, with 7 bases between them. In nucleotides, the CDR3 is TGTGCCAGCAGCTCAGGTTACAATGAGCAGTTCTTC. Protein sequence: CASSSGYNEQFF.

The chain recombines TRBV7-2 with TRBJ2-3; D not resolved. V lost 1 base and J lost 1, with 3 bases in between. Germline lookup yields CDR1 SGHTA and CDR2 FQGNSA. The CDR3 consists of 13 residues. The CDR3 DNA sequence: TGTGCCAGCAGCTTAGACGGCACAGATACGCAGTATTTT. It encodes CASSLDGTDTQYF.

This sequence joins TRBV5-4 and TRBJ2-5; D is undetermined. Germline V gene data show CDR1 as SGHNT and CDR2 as YYREEE (reference sequence). This CDR3 contains 12 residues. Trimming took off 5 bases at V and 2 bases at J, with 7 bases between the two ends. CDR3 in amino acids: CASSPPQETQYF. CDR3 nucleotide sequence: TGTGCCAGCAGTCCACCACAAGAGACCCAGTACTTC.

This chain connects TRBV7-4 to TRBJ1-2; 9 nucleotides line up with TRBD1. The V and J ends lost 5 bases and 6 bases, in that order; junction bases with no gene match: 13. The CDR3 is 16 amino acids. Germline CDR1 is SGHVT and CDR2 is SQSDAQ. The CDR3 bases are TGTGCCAGCAGCCGCGTCCCGGGACAGGGTTTCAATGGCTACACCTTC. Encoded protein: CASSRVPGQGFNGYTF. Filled out from reference TRBV7-4 and TRBJ1-2, the complete variable domain reads GAGVSQSPRYKVAKRGRDVALRCDSISGHVTLYWYRQTLGQGSEVLTYSQSDAQRDKSGRPSGRFSAERPERSVSTLKIQRTEQGDSAVYLCASSRVPGQGFNGYTFGSGTRLTVV.

The chain recombines TRBV5-6 with TRBJ2-6; tentative D call: TRBD2 (6 bases). This CDR3 has 17 amino acids. The V gene's germline CDR1 is SGHDT and CDR2 YYEEEE. Trimming cost V 5 bases and J 0 bases, with 15 bases left between them. The CDR3 coding sequence is TGTGCCAGCAGTTCGGGAGCTCCCGTCTCTGGGGCCAACGTCCTGACTTTC. Protein product: CASSSGAPVSGANVLTF.

This clone has just a few counts. The chain recombines TRBV6-5 with TRBJ2-7, with 8 positions matching TRBD1. The CDR3 has 15 amino acids. From germline, CDR1 is MNHEY and CDR2 SVGAGI. The V gene end was trimmed by 4 bases and the J gene end by 4 bases; junction bases not matched to a gene: 9. The CDR3 is CASSSRTGRWYEQYF. DNA for the CDR3: TGTGCCAGCAGTTCCCGGACAGGGAGGTGGTACGAGCAGTACTTC.

This sequence joins TRBV7-9 and TRBJ2-7; no clear D gene. The CDR3 consists of 14 residues. Germline V gives CDR1 SEHNR, CDR2 FQNEAQ (reference sequence). Trimming pared 5 bases from V and 3 bases from J, leaving 14 bases between. The CDR3 coding sequence is TGTGCCAGCAGCCCCCCCCGCGAACTCTACGAGCAGTACTTC. This codes for CASSPPRELYEQYF.

The chain has TRBV7-8 and TRBJ2-1, with 14 positions matching TRBD2. The J segment lost 4 bases and the V segment lost 1 base, leaving 6 bases of the junction unmatched. This CDR3 region has 18 residues. The germline V gene encodes CDR1 SGHVS and CDR2 FQNEAQ. The CDR3 sequence is CASSLGLAGGQRYNEQFF. CDR3 in DNA: TGTGCCAGCAGCTTAGGACTAGCGGGGGGGCAACGTTACAATGAGCAGTTCTTC.

This chain uses TRBV4-1 with TRBJ2-3; D gene unclear. Germline V gene sequence: CDR1 MGHRA, CDR2 YSYEKL. Trimming left V 1 base short and J 1 base short, with 12 bases between. The CDR3 is 16 residues long. The CDR3 is CASSQVVSDGTDTQYF. The CDR3, as DNA: TGCGCCAGCAGCCAAGTTGTTAGTGATGGCACAGATACGCAGTATTTT.

CDR3: CASSFQPDNGDGYTF. As DNA, the CDR3 is TGTGCCAGCAGCTTCCAACCGGACAATGGGGATGGCTACACCTTC. The chain joins TRBV13 to TRBJ1-2; a possible D gene is TRBD1 (5 bases). The CDR3 contains 15 residues. Deletions cut 3 bases from V and 6 bases from J, with 17 bases between. CDR1 and CDR2 from the germline V gene are PRHDT and FYEKMQ (reference sequence).

The chain employs TRBV15 and TRBJ2-3; 15 nucleotides match TRBD2. Germline V gives CDR1 LNHNV, CDR2 YYDKDF (reference sequence). The CDR3 is 20 residues long. With 5 bases clipped from V and 0 bases from J, the junction kept 12 bases outside the gene matches. The CDR3 DNA follows: TGTGCCACCAGCTCACCGGGACTAGCGGGGGGAAAACCTAGCACAGATACGCAGTATTTT. As protein: CATSSPGLAGGKPSTDTQYF.

The rearrangement uses TRBV30 and TRBJ1-4; D gene uncertain. Between the trimmed V and J ends, which lost 1 base and 8 bases, there was a span of 8 bases. Germline V CDR1 and CDR2: GTSNPN, SVGIG (reference sequence). This CDR3 has 12 amino acids. The CDR3, as DNA: TGTGCCTGGAGTGCCGGCGGAGAAAAACTGTTTTTT. Translating it yields CAWSAGGEKLFF.

This clone has a single count. The chain has TRBV14 and TRBJ1-1; D unclear. Germline V CDR1 and CDR2: SGHDN, FVKESK. The CDR3 covers 11 residues. V gave up 4 bases and J gave up 8 bases, with 8 bases separating them. CDR3 DNA: TGTGCCAGCAGCCCGCAAGGGGAAGCTTTCTTT. Translation: CASSPQGEAFF.

The rearrangement joins TRBV2 to TRBJ2-7; the D gene is possibly TRBD2 (6 bases). CDR1 and CDR2 (germline): SNHLY, FYNNEI. Trimming stripped 8 bases from V and 2 bases from J, with 13 bases between. The CDR3 covers 13 residues. The CDR3 spells CASAYASAYEQYF. The CDR3 DNA reads as TGTGCCAGCGCCTATGCTAGCGCCTACGAGCAGTACTTC.

The chain is built from TRBV5-6 and TRBJ2-1; D is ambiguous. The CDR3 consists of 13 residues. Trimming removed 0 bases at V and 5 bases at J, with 6 bases between. Germline V lookup: CDR1 SGHDT, CDR2 YYEEEE. CDR3 loop: CASSLGQHNEQFF. For the CDR3, the DNA is TGTGCCAGCAGCTTGGGTCAGCACAATGAGCAGTTCTTC. The full variable domain, its missing parts supplied by reference TRBV5-6 and TRBJ2-1, is DAGVTQSPTHLIKTRGQQVTLRCSPKSGHDTVSWYQQALGQGPQFIFQYYEEEERQRGNFPDRFSGHQFPNYSSELNVNALLLGDSALYLCASSLGQHNEQFFGPGTRLTVL.